Below, one T cell receptor beta chain is given with its context. No DNA is given; TCRdb re-called the 5' RACE reads and lists each CDR3 protein once. The repertoire table contains 400,000 to 500,000 distinct CDR3 sequences. CDR1 and CDR2 from the germline V gene are DFQATT and SNEGSKA (reference sequence). The CDR3 loop spans 17 amino acids. The data were obtained in a study of monozygotic twins with inflammatory bowel disease. The TCR was taken from a human donor with ulcerative colitis or Crohn's disease, or a healthy co-twin of an affected twin (not recorded which). Material for sequencing was blood. V usage is TRBV20-1 and J usage is TRBJ1-6; the D call of TRBD1 rests on TCRdb alone, since no DNA is present to check it. The chain's CDR3 is CSARLPRATLLNSPLHF.